This entry is about one T cell receptor beta chain. The CDR3 is 17 residues long. V shed 5 bases and J 1 base; nucleotides not matched to a gene: 7. Per the germline V gene, CDR1 is SGHRS and CDR2 is YFSETQ. This entry comes from a study of T cells in Graves' hyperthyroidism and ophthalmopathy. Amplified TCR beta CDR3 regions came from RNA transcripts. HTBI primers drove first-round RT-PCR of the TCR CDR3. TCRdb re-analysed the multiplex PCR reads in MiXCR, keeping a single row per CDR3 protein. Found here are about 280,000 distinct CDR3 sequences, 25% of them singletons; the top ten hold about a quarter. The blood sample was taken at first hyperthyroidism diagnosis, before any ophthalmopathy symptoms. Fresh peripheral blood, 8 to 10 ml, was the source of the PBMCs.

The receptor comes from a man aged 35-49 years with Graves' hyperthyroidism that later progressed to Graves' ophthalmopathy. The rearrangement uses TRBV5-1 and TRBJ2-2; 11 bases agree with TRBD2. What was sequenced was blood. The CDR3: CASRIATSGRNTGELFF. The DNA for the CDR3 is TGCGCCAGCAGAATCGCCACTAGCGGGAGGAACACCGGGGAGCTGTTTTTT.